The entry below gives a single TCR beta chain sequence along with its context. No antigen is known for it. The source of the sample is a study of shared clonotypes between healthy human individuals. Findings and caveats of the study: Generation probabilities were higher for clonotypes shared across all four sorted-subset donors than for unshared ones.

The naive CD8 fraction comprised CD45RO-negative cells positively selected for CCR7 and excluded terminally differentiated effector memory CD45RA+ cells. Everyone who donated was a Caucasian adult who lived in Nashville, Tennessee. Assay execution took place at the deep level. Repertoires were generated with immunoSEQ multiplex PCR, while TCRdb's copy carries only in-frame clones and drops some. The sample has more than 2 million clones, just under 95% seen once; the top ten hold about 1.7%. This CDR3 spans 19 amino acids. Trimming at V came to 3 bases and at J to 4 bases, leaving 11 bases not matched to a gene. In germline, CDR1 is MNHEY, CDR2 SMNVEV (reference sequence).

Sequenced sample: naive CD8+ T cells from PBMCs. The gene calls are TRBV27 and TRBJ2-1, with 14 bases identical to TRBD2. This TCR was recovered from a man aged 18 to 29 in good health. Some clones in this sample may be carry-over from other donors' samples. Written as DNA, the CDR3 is TGTGCCAGCAGTTTGGGACTAGCGGGAGCCCTTGGGGTATACAATGAGCAGTTCTTC. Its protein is CASSLGLAGALGVYNEQFF.